This TCR beta chain was sequenced in a study of PD-L1 blockade in urothelial cancer. Germline V gene data show CDR1 as LNHDA and CDR2 as SQIVND (reference sequence). The CDR3 runs 15 residues. Trimming took 1 base from V and 1 from J, leaving 11 bases between them. Time point here: peripheral blood 6 weeks after treatment start. Profiling relied on immunoSEQ multiplex PCR, and the TCRdb table lists in-frame clones only, not all of them. This sample has tens of thousands of clones, with 70% to 90% found just once. The chain is built from TRBV19 and TRBJ2-7, with unresolved D. The TCR was taken from a man in his 60s with urothelial cancer. Sequencing was performed on PBMCs, taken around atezolizumab (anti-PD-L1) treatment. In DNA, the CDR3 is TGTGCCAGTAGTATAGCTAGGCTGAAGTCCTACGAGCAGTACTTC. Its protein is CASSIARLKSYEQYF.